These T cell receptor beta chains were read from a single sample in a study of blood T cell repertoires in COVID-19. Only in-frame clones appear in the TCRdb table, and some are missing; sequencing was by immunoSEQ multiplex PCR. Here the sample spans 400,000 or so clones, around 86% being singletons. What was sequenced was peripheral blood. These receptors came from a human donor in a cohort sampled during active COVID-19. CDR3s include the opening cysteine and the closing phenylalanine or tryptophan. A D gene is named only where the DNA matches it firmly. Size tells how often a clone was seen (once, few, many) or the class of an expanded clone, and some rows leave it out.

TRBV14	TRBJ2-7	-	-	TGTGCCAGCAGCCAAGAAATTTGGCCAGGGGAAGGCGAGCAGTACTTC	CASSQEIWPGEGEQYF
TRBV19	TRBJ1-6	-	-	TGTGCCAGTAGTGTCCAGGCCGAGGGATCACCCCTCCACTTT	CASSVQAEGSPLHF
TRBV11-2	TRBJ1-6	-	-	TGTGCCAGCAGCTCATACAGGGAGATGAGTTCACCCCTCCACTTT	CASSSYREMSSPLHF
TRBV15	TRBJ1-2	TRBD1	-	TGTGCCACCAGCAGACCCAGGACAGGGGAGATCTATGGCTACACCTTC	CATSRPRTGEIYGYTF
TRBV5-8	TRBJ1-1	TRBD1	-	TGTGCCAGCAGCTGGACAGGCTTGATGAACACTGAAGCTTTCTTT	CASSWTGLMNTEAFF
TRBV6-2/TRBV6-3	TRBJ2-7	-	-	TGTGCCAGCAGCCAACAAAGCTCCTACGAGCAGTACTTC	CASSQQSSYEQYF
TRBV7-9	TRBJ2-7	TRBD2	-	TGTGCCAGCAGCTACTCCGGGACTAGAAACTACGAGCAGTACTTC	CASSYSGTRNYEQYF
TRBV14	TRBJ2-1	-	-	TGTGCCAGCAGCCTATCCTCGTTTTTCGGGAATTCTGAGCAGTTCTTC	CASSLSSFFGNSEQFF
TRBV11-2	TRBJ2-7	TRBD1	-	TGTGCCAGCAGCTCACAACCCAGGGGGAACAACTACGAGCAGTACTTC	CASSSQPRGNNYEQYF
TRBV4-2	TRBJ1-6	-	-	TGTGCCAGCAGCCAAGAACCCCAGTGGAATTCACCCCTCCACTTT	CASSQEPQWNSPLHF
TRBV28	TRBJ1-2	TRBD1	-	TGTGCCAGCAGTCCGGACAGGGGGGTCTATGGCTACACCTTC	CASSPDRGVYGYTF
TRBV18	TRBJ1-2	-	-	TGTGCCAGCTCACCGGTCGGGACACCCAAGAGGGGCTACACCTTC	CASSPVGTPKRGYTF
TRBV9	TRBJ2-1	-	-	TGTGCCAGCAGCGTAGTTGGTGCAGAACAGGTTGAGCAGTTCTTC	CASSVVGAEQVEQFF
TRBV3-1/TRBV3-2	TRBJ1-1	-	-	TGTGCCAGCAGCCAAGCACCCGGGTACGGCACTGAAGCTTTCTTT	CASSQAPGYGTEAFF
TRBV7-2	TRBJ1-2	-	-	TGTGCCAGCAGCCCGCGGGGGGGGAACTATGGCTACACCTTC	CASSPRGGNYGYTF
TRBV5-1	TRBJ1-1	TRBD1	few	TGCGCCAGCAGCCCTTCGACAGGGGACAACACTGAAGCTTTCTTT	CASSPSTGDNTEAFF
TRBV6-5	TRBJ1-5	TRBD1	-	TGTGCCAGCAGACAAGACAGGGAACAGGATCAGCCCCAGCATTTT	CASRQDREQDQPQHF
TRBV30	TRBJ2-7	TRBD2	-	TGTGCCTGGAGTGCTTTGGCGGGAGGGCCGTACGAGCAGTACTTC	CAWSALAGGPYEQYF
TRBV19	TRBJ1-4	TRBD1	-	TGTGCCAGTAGTATAGGTCGACAGGGGCCAACTAATGAAAAACTGTTTTTT	CASSIGRQGPTNEKLFF
TRBV27	TRBJ2-7	TRBD2	-	TGTGCCAGCAGTTTATTTTCTAGCGGTTTGAGCGAGCAGTACTTC	CASSLFSSGLSEQYF
TRBV25-1	TRBJ1-1	TRBD1	-	TGTGCCAGCATTACAGGGGGAGACACTGAAGCTTTCTTT	CASITGGDTEAFF
TRBV11-2	TRBJ2-2	TRBD1	few	TGTGCCAGCAGCTTAGGGACAGGGTACACCGGGGAGCTGTTTTTT	CASSLGTGYTGELFF
TRBV30	TRBJ2-7	TRBD2	few	TGTGCCTGGAGTGAAGTCAGGCTAGCGGCCACCTACGAGCAGTACTTC	CAWSEVRLAATYEQYF
TRBV7-3	TRBJ2-2	TRBD1	-	TGTGCCAGCAGCAACAGGGACAGGGGCACCGGGGAGCTGTTTTTT	CASSNRDRGTGELFF
TRBV5-4	TRBJ2-1	-	-	TGTGCCAGCAGCTATGAGTCCCGGGTAATAACGGTCAGCAATGAGCAGTTCTTC	CASSYESRVITVSNEQFF
TRBV5-6	TRBJ1-6	TRBD1	-	TGTGCCAGCAGCGTAGGGACAGGGAGTAATTCACCCCTCCACTTT	CASSVGTGSNSPLHF
TRBV6-5	TRBJ2-5	TRBD2	-	TGTGCCAGCGCTGCAGCGGGAATCGAGACCCAGTACTTC	CASAAAGIETQYF
TRBV6-5	TRBJ1-1	-	-	TGTGCCAGCAGTTACTTCAACAGCGGGAACACTGAAGCTTTCTTT	CASSYFNSGNTEAFF
TRBV5-4	TRBJ1-2	TRBD1	-	TGTGCCAGCAGCGCGGGACAGGGCGTCTATGGCTACACCTTC	CASSAGQGVYGYTF
TRBV27	TRBJ1-6	TRBD1	once	TGTGCCAGCAGTTCTTTTCAATACAGGGGGGAAAATTCACCCCTCCACTTT	CASSSFQYRGENSPLHF
TRBV6-1	TRBJ1-3	TRBD1	-	TGTGCCAGCAGTGATCGACAGGGAAAGACTGGAAACACCATATATTTT	CASSDRQGKTGNTIYF
TRBV3-1/TRBV3-2	TRBJ2-7	-	-	TGTGCCAGCAGAGACAGCCCCTGGGCCTACGAGCAGTACTTC	CASRDSPWAYEQYF
TRBV30	TRBJ2-2	-	-	TGTGCCTGGAGTGTACATTCAGGCCGACCTACAGGATTCACCGGGGAGCTGTTTTTT	CAWSVHSGRPTGFTGELFF
TRBV5-5	TRBJ1-1	TRBD1	-	TGTGCCAGCAGCTTGACAGGGGGAGGTGAAGCTTTCTTT	CASSLTGGGEAFF
TRBV6-5	TRBJ1-5	-	-	TGTGCCAGCAACATAGACCGGGGCGCGGGGTCCCAGCATTTT	CASNIDRGAGSQHF
TRBV10-3	TRBJ2-7	-	-	TGTGCCACCAGGGGCAGGTTATCCTACGAGCAGTACTTC	CATRGRLSYEQYF
TRBV12-3/TRBV12-4	TRBJ2-7	-	-	TGTGCCAGCAGTTTCGCGGATGGCGGGGCGGTGTACTTC	CASSFADGGAVYF
TRBV19	TRBJ2-7	TRBD1	few	TGTGCCAGTGCCCGGGGACAGGGTACTTACGAGCAGTACTTC	CASARGQGTYEQYF
TRBV2	TRBJ2-1	TRBD1	-	TGTGCCAGCAGCAGAACCGGGACAGGGCAGCAGTTCTTC	CASSRTGTGQQFF
TRBV19	TRBJ2-3	TRBD1	-	TGTGCCAGCAATGACGGACAGGGGTTGGCAGATACGCAGTATTTT	CASNDGQGLADTQYF
TRBV3-1/TRBV3-2	TRBJ1-2	-	-	TGTGCCAGCAGCCTCCTAGCAGGGGACTATGGCTACACCTTC	CASSLLAGDYGYTF
TRBV12-3/TRBV12-4	TRBJ2-3	-	-	TGTGCCAGCAGTTTAGCGCAGAGGGGGACGCAGTATTTT	CASSLAQRGTQYF
TRBV4-2	TRBJ1-2	-	-	TGTGCCAGCAGCCAAGATGCAGGGAGTAGACTAGACTATGGCTACACCTTC	CASSQDAGSRLDYGYTF
TRBV28	TRBJ2-2	-	-	TGTGCCAGCAGTTTTTCGGGCGGGGAGCTGTTTTTT	CASSFSGGELFF
TRBV7-2	TRBJ1-5	-	-	TGTGCCAGCAGCAAAAGCCCGAATAGCAATCAGCCCCAGCATTTT	CASSKSPNSNQPQHF
TRBV27	TRBJ1-2	TRBD1	-	TGTGCCAGTTTTCCGGGACAGTACTATGGCTACACCTTC	CASFPGQYYGYTF
TRBV3-1/TRBV3-2	TRBJ2-3	TRBD2	-	TGTGCCAGCAGCCAAGTTTGGGGCCCGGGACTAGGAGCAGATACGCAGTATTTT	CASSQVWGPGLGADTQYF
TRBV5-1	TRBJ1-2	-	-	TGCGCCAGCAGCCCAGGGGCTCACTATGGCTACACCTTC	CASSPGAHYGYTF
TRBV7-9	TRBJ2-1	TRBD1	-	TGTGCCAGCAGCCCAGGGACAGCGCCTTACAATGAGCAGTTCTTC	CASSPGTAPYNEQFF
TRBV29-1	TRBJ2-3	-	-	TGCAGCACCCTCGCGTCGGGGGTGGGCACAGATACGCAGTATTTT	CSTLASGVGTDTQYF
TRBV19	TRBJ2-7	TRBD1	-	TGTGCCAGTAGTATAGATCGGGCGACAGGGGACGAGCAGTACTTC	CASSIDRATGDEQYF
TRBV5-8	TRBJ2-1	TRBD1	-	TGTGCCAGCAGCTTGGGGACAGGGGGTCCAACCTACAATGAGCAGTTCTTC	CASSLGTGGPTYNEQFF
TRBV11-2	TRBJ2-3	TRBD2	-	TGTGCCAGCAGACCTACGGTCGGTCCAGCGGGAGCCGATACGCAGTATTTT	CASRPTVGPAGADTQYF
TRBV4-1	TRBJ2-2	-	-	TGCGCCAGCAGCCAAGATCCTAGCCTGAACACCGGGGAGCTGTTTTTT	CASSQDPSLNTGELFF
TRBV11-1	TRBJ2-3	TRBD2	-	TGTGCCAGCAGCCCGCGGACTAGCGGGGGCACAGATACGCAGTATTTT	CASSPRTSGGTDTQYF
TRBV28	TRBJ1-1	-	-	TGTGCCAGCACTATGAACACTGAAGCTTTCTTT	CASTMNTEAFF
TRBV18	TRBJ1-5	-	-	TGTGCCAGCTCACCCGACAGCGGCAATCAGCCCCAGCATTTT	CASSPDSGNQPQHF
TRBV6-5	TRBJ2-7	-	-	TGTGCCAGCAGTTACTCGGCAGGTTGGTACGAGCAGTACTTC	CASSYSAGWYEQYF
TRBV14	TRBJ1-6	-	-	TGTGCCAGCAGCCAAGATCTATCGGGTCCGCTTGATGCATCACCCCTCCACTTT	CASSQDLSGPLDASPLHF
TRBV19	TRBJ2-7	-	-	TGTGCCAGTTCAAAGACTAGGGAGCTCAACGAGCAGTACTTC	CASSKTRELNEQYF